This entry lists 10 T cell receptor beta chains sequenced from one sample in a study of T-cell reconstitution after alpha-beta-depleted transplantation in children. During its preparation, the TCRbeta library received unique molecular identifiers. TCRdb processed the PCR reads anew with MiXCR; each CDR3 protein has one entry. The table lists hundreds of thousands of distinct CDR3 sequences, roughly 15% of them singletons. This sample comprised PBMCs from the stem cell graft donor, obtained from the stem cell graft. These receptors were obtained from a human donor who donated a stem cell graft to a child with acute myeloid leukemia.

This clonotype was counted only a few times. The CDR3 loop reads CASSSLTRQETQYF. The DNA of the CDR3 is TGTGCCAGCAGCTCCCTTACACGTCAAGAGACCCAGTACTTC. This sequence joins TRBV7-6 and TRBJ2-5; D is unresolved. This CDR3 is built from 14 residues. Germline CDR1 reads SGHVS; CDR2 reads FNYEAQ. Trimming pared 4 bases from V and 2 bases from J, leaving 11 bases between.

The gene calls are TRBV18 and TRBJ1-2, with 10 nucleotides matching TRBD1. The V gene's germline CDR1 is KGHSH and CDR2 LQKENI. V lost 2 bases, J lost 7 bases, and 7 bases stayed unmatched. The CDR3 runs 15 residues. Written as DNA, the CDR3 is TGTGCCAGCTCACCAACCACCGACAGGGGGCTTGGCTACACCTTC. Its translation: CASSPTTDRGLGYTF.

As for this clonotype: A read error may be the cause here, since a much bigger clone is one base away. The gene calls are TRBV20-1 and TRBJ2-1, with D tentatively TRBD1 or TRBD2 (5 bases each). The CDR3 extends over 16 amino acids. CDR1 and CDR2 (germline): DFQATT, SNEGSKA (reference sequence). CDR3 amino acids: CRARVRLGTEYNEQFF. In DNA form, the CDR3 reads TGCCGTGCTAGAGTCCGCCTCGGGACGGAGTACAATGAGCAGTTCTTC.

As for this clonotype: One end of the junction fails to match germline, which may point to a read error. The V gene is TRBV7-2, the J gene TRBJ2-1; TRBD1 matches at 7 bases. CDR1 and CDR2 from the germline V gene are SGHTA and FQGNSA. The CDR3 contains 12 residues. Here the CDR3 DNA reads TGTGCCAGCAGCTTAGTCTGGGACAGTAATGTCTTC. Translation gives CASSLVWDSNVF.

A remark on this clonotype: A much larger clone differs by one base, so this may be a read error. The J gene is TRBJ2-1, the V gene TRBV6-5; D is perhaps TRBD1 (6 bases). There are 17 residues in the CDR3. Germline CDR1 reads MNHEY; CDR2 reads SVGAGI. Trimming took 2 bases from V and 3 from J, leaving 17 bases between them. CDR3 DNA: TGTGCCAGCAGTTACGCCAGGGGTGGTTTCTTCTACAATGAGCAGTTCTTC. Protein sequence: CASSYARGGFFYNEQFF.

This clonotype has only a few counts. The rearrangement uses TRBV6-1 and TRBJ2-7, with a weak D call TRBD2 (7 bases). Looked up from germline, CDR1 is MNHNS and CDR2 is SASEGT. The CDR3 runs 16 residues. Trimming shortened V by 6 bases and J by 1 base, and 19 bases separated the two germline ends. Here the CDR3 reads CASRGGVLGRSYEQYV. The CDR3 DNA is TGTGCCAGCAGAGGGGGGGTTCTAGGACGGTCCTACGAGCAGTACGTC.

This clonotype was counted ten times or more. This chain joins TRBV20-1 and TRBJ2-7; D gene unclear. V lost 1 base, J lost 6 bases, and 7 bases lay in between. Germline V CDR1 and CDR2: DFQATT, SNEGSKA (reference sequence). This CDR3 has 11 amino acids. CDR3 sequence (DNA): TGCAGTGCTAGAGGCGCCCTCGAGCAGTACTTC. It codes for CSARGALEQYF.

With regard to this clonotype: This may be a read error: a much more frequent sequence differs by one nucleotide. This chain links TRBV12-3 or TRBV12-4 with TRBJ1-1; D is undetermined. V dropped 2 bases and J dropped 3 bases, with 7 bases sitting between them. CDR3 length: 13 amino acids. This CDR3 reads CASSLNLDTEAFF. The DNA of the CDR3 is TGTGCCAGCAGTTTAAATCTGGACACTGAAGCTTTCTTT.

This clonotype showed up many times. The V and J genes are TRBV21-1 and TRBJ1-5. TRBV21-1 constitutes a pseudogene. The CDR3 extends over 13 amino acids. The CDR3 spells CASLRSSNQPQHF. The CDR3, as DNA: TGTGCCAGCCTAAGGAGTAGCAATCAGCCCCAGCATTTT.

This rearrangement joins TRBV20-1 to TRBJ2-5; unclear D gene. Per germline, CDR1 DFQATT and CDR2 SNEGSKA (reference sequence). The CDR3 runs 14 residues. V gave up 2 bases and J gave up 4 bases, with 14 bases separating them. The CDR3 DNA is TGCAGTGCTAGAAGGGTACAGAGAAGAGAGACCCAGTACTTC. Amino acids: CSARRVQRRETQYF.